Each of the 29 T cell receptor beta chains below was sequenced from the same sample in a study of cytomegalovirus exposure and HLA in healthy donors. TCRdb's copy holds only in-frame clones and misses some; the assay was immunoSEQ multiplex PCR. This table has 180,000 or so clones, around nine tenths appearing once. Sequenced input: PBMCs. These receptors were taken from a man aged 25-40 years in good health and CMV-seropositive.

This rearrangement joins TRBV5-4 to TRBJ2-7, with D hard to call. The CDR3 sequence is 15 residues long. The germline gives CDR1 SGHNT, CDR2 YYREEE (reference sequence). Trimming pared 4 bases from V and 2 bases from J, leaving 16 bases between. This CDR3 reads CASSPKGTNTYEQYF. Written as DNA, the CDR3 is TGTGCCAGCAGCCCCAAGGGTACGAACACCTACGAGCAGTACTTC.

The chain employs TRBV19 and TRBJ1-5; D is undetermined. The CDR3 is 16 residues long. Per germline, CDR1 LNHDA and CDR2 SQIVND (reference sequence). Trimming cost V 7 bases and J 4 bases, with 20 bases left between them. The CDR3 DNA sequence: TGTGCCAGTACCTACGTCTCACGGGCCCTTAATCAGCCCCAGCATTTT. It specifies CASTYVSRALNQPQHF.

The chain recombines TRBV2 with TRBJ1-2; D might be TRBD1 (6 bases). Germline CDR1 reads SNHLY; CDR2 reads FYNNEI. V lost 1 base, J lost 4 bases, and 16 bases lay in between. The CDR3 sequence is 16 residues long. The CDR3 nucleotides read TGTGCCAGCAGTGAAGTGCGGGGGGCCCCTCTCTATGGCTACACCTTC. Its translation is CASSEVRGAPLYGYTF. Complete variable domain (other parts from reference TRBV2 and TRBJ1-2): EPEVTQTPSHQVTQMGQEVILRCVPISNHLYFYWYRQILGQKVEFLVSFYNNEISEKSEIFDDQFSVERPDGSNFTLKIRSTKLEDSAMYFCASSEVRGAPLYGYTFGSGTRLTVV.

The chain has TRBV11-2 and TRBJ1-2, with D maybe TRBD1 (5 bases). The V gene's germline CDR1 is SGHAT and CDR2 FQNNGV. There are 14 residues in the CDR3. Trimming took 4 bases from V and 4 from J, leaving 13 bases between them. CDR3 sequence (DNA): TGTGCCAGCAGCTCTCATACAGGAACCTATGGCTACACCTTC. Translation: CASSSHTGTYGYTF.

V and J are TRBV25-1 and TRBJ1-2; a weak D match, TRBD1 (5 bases). The germline CDR1 and CDR2 sequences are MGHDK and SYGVNS. V was clipped by 5 bases and J by 4 bases, with 26 bases between them. The CDR3 is 18 residues long. CDR3 region: CASSSWGQWSPPRYGYTF. The CDR3, as DNA: TGTGCCAGCAGTTCTTGGGGCCAGTGGTCTCCGCCTCGCTATGGCTACACCTTC.

The chain recombines TRBV29-1 with TRBJ1-6, with D unclear. CDR1 is SQVTM and CDR2 is ANQGSEA in the germline V gene. V lost 6 bases and J lost 8, with 11 bases in between. The CDR3 runs 12 residues. CDR3 loop: CSVSERDSPLHF. CDR3 DNA sequence: TGCAGCGTATCCGAGAGGGATTCACCCCTCCACTTT.

This clone was seen once. The rearrangement uses TRBV5-6 and TRBJ2-7, with D tentatively TRBD2 (5 bases). V lost 4 bases to trimming and J lost 6 bases, with 17 bases between them. There are 14 residues in the CDR3. In germline, CDR1 is SGHDT, CDR2 YYEEEE. CDR3: CASSPKLRVFEQYF. Here the CDR3 DNA reads TGTGCCAGCAGCCCTAAACTGAGGGTCTTCGAGCAGTACTTC.

V usage is TRBV6-6 and J usage is TRBJ2-7, with 9 bases aligning to TRBD2. The CDR3 has 15 residues. Per the germline V gene, CDR1 is MNHNY and CDR2 is SVGAGI (reference sequence). The trim removed 0 bases at V and 2 bases at J, leaving 2 bases unmatched. CDR3 sequence (DNA): TGTGCCAGCAGTTACTCGACTAGCGGCACCTACGAGCAGTACTTC. The encoded protein is CASSYSTSGTYEQYF.

The chain has TRBV29-1 and TRBJ1-1; 8 nucleotides align to TRBD1. The CDR3 covers 15 residues. The V segment lost 5 bases and the J segment 2 bases; nucleotides outside the gene matches: 10. The germline CDR1 and CDR2 sequences are SQVTM and ANQGSEA. The CDR3 coding sequence is TGCAGCGTTCTGGGGACAGGTTCTTTTAACACTGAAGCTTTCTTT. Amino acids: CSVLGTGSFNTEAFF.

CDR3 nucleotide sequence: TGTGCCAGCAGCTCGACAGGGGCGGCTGGCTACACCTTC. Its translation: CASSSTGAAGYTF. V gene TRBV6-5 combines with J gene TRBJ1-2; 8 bases map to TRBD1. The CDR3 is 13 amino acids. Germline assignment: CDR1 MNHEY and CDR2 SVGAGI. V dropped 6 bases and J dropped 7; count of bases not matched to a gene: 7.

V gene TRBV5-1 combines with J gene TRBJ1-2, with TRBD1 as a possible D gene (5 bases). CDR1 SGHRS and CDR2 YFSETQ come from the germline V gene. CDR3 size: 15 residues. Trimming removed 0 bases at V and 8 bases at J, with 17 bases between. CDR3 in amino acids: CASSLDGQDNGGYTF. The CDR3, as DNA: TGCGCCAGCAGCTTGGACGGGCAGGACAATGGGGGCTACACCTTC.

The chain joins TRBV7-2 to TRBJ1-4; 7 bases line up with TRBD1. The CDR3 extends over 18 amino acids. The germline V gene has CDR1 SGHTA and CDR2 FQGNSA. J lost 0 bases, V lost 4 bases, and 11 bases had no gene match. The CDR3 region has the DNA TGTGCCAGCAGCTCCGGGACAGCCCCTCTGGCAACTAATGAAAAACTGTTTTTT. Translation gives CASSSGTAPLATNEKLFF.

The rearrangement links TRBV30 to TRBJ2-3; 8 positions agree with TRBD2. With 7 bases clipped from V and 3 bases from J, the junction kept 6 bases outside the gene matches. The germline V gene encodes CDR1 GTSNPN and CDR2 SVGIG (reference sequence). This CDR3 spans 13 amino acids. DNA of the CDR3: TGTGCCTCACGGGGGGGAAGGACAGATACGCAGTATTTT. This codes for CASRGGRTDTQYF.

The rearrangement joins TRBV4-1 to TRBJ2-1; no reliable D call. With 0 bases removed from V and 0 bases from J, the gap between germline ends came to 12 bases. CDR3 length: 17 amino acids. Germline assignment: CDR1 MGHRA and CDR2 YSYEKL. The chain's CDR3 is CASSQETSPSSYNEQFF. In nucleotides, the CDR3 is TGCGCCAGCAGCCAAGAGACCAGTCCGAGCTCCTACAATGAGCAGTTCTTC.

The chain uses TRBV9 and TRBJ1-3, with unresolved D. V was trimmed by 3 bases and J by 0 bases, leaving 10 bases between them. Germline V gives CDR1 SGDLS, CDR2 YYNGEE. The CDR3 has 15 residues. The CDR3 is CASSALRASGNTIYF. Written as DNA, the CDR3 is TGTGCCAGCAGCGCCCTGCGGGCCTCTGGAAACACCATATATTTT.

V usage is TRBV14 and J usage is TRBJ2-7, with TRBD2 identical over 8 bases. CDR3 length: 17 amino acids. Unmatched junction bases numbered 13, after V lost 0 bases and J lost 6 bases. Germline V lookup: CDR1 SGHDN, CDR2 FVKESK. The CDR3 sequence: CASSQDTGTSRAGEQYF. As DNA, the CDR3 is TGTGCCAGCAGCCAAGATACCGGGACTAGTAGGGCTGGCGAGCAGTACTTC.

This chain links TRBV28 with TRBJ2-4; D not resolved. From germline, CDR1 is MDHEN and CDR2 SYDVKM. The CDR3 is 14 residues long. Between the trimmed V and J ends, which lost 3 bases and 6 bases, there was a span of 12 bases. This chain's CDR3 is CASSFFASSNIQYF. For the CDR3, the DNA is TGTGCCAGCAGTTTCTTCGCAAGCTCAAACATTCAGTACTTC.

The table lists this clone with many counts. The chain uses TRBV4-1 and TRBJ2-7, with D unclear. The CDR3 loop spans 13 amino acids. CDR1 and CDR2 from the germline V gene are MGHRA and YSYEKL. V was shortened by 2 bases and J by 7 bases, with 12 bases between the two germline ends. For the CDR3, the DNA is TGCGCCAGCAGCCAATTACTGGGCTGGGAGCAGTACTTC. It specifies CASSQLLGWEQYF.

The rearrangement uses TRBV6-6 and TRBJ2-1; 7 bases fit TRBD1. This CDR3 has 14 residues. Germline values: CDR1 MNHNY, CDR2 SVGAGI (reference sequence). J gave up 9 bases and V 2 bases, and 7 bases lay outside the gene matches. The CDR3, as DNA: TGTGCCAGCAGTTACCGGGACAGCACAGGTGAGCAGTTCTTC. It yields the protein CASSYRDSTGEQFF.

The genes are TRBV9 and TRBJ2-3; 7 bases map to TRBD2. Germline V gene sequence: CDR1 SGDLS, CDR2 YYNGEE. The V gene end was trimmed by 0 bases and the J gene end by 0 bases; junction bases not matched to a gene: 4. CDR3 size: 16 residues. CDR3 protein: CASSVVSGVSTDTQYF. CDR3 nucleotides: TGTGCCAGCAGCGTAGTAAGCGGGGTAAGCACAGATACGCAGTATTTT.

The chain carries TRBV5-8 and TRBJ1-2; D is unresolved. This CDR3 has 14 residues. The germline V gene encodes CDR1 SGHTS and CDR2 YDEGEE. V lost 4 bases and J lost 3, with 13 bases in between. DNA of the CDR3: TGTGCCAGCAGCCCGGGCCCAGCGGACTATGGCTACACCTTC. Protein product: CASSPGPADYGYTF.

This chain uses TRBV5-8 with TRBJ1-5, with a possible D match to TRBD1 (5 bases). Trimming removed 5 bases from V and 3 bases from J, with 15 bases in between. There are 15 residues in the CDR3. CDR1 and CDR2 from the germline V gene are SGHTS and YDEGEE. The CDR3 region is CASRHRSDANQPQHF. The CDR3, as DNA: TGTGCCAGCAGACACAGGTCGGATGCCAATCAGCCCCAGCATTTT.

In nucleotides, the CDR3 is TGTGCCAGCAGCCCTCCTAGCTATAGCACAGATACGCAGTATTTT. Its protein product is CASSPPSYSTDTQYF. The rearrangement uses TRBV6-1 and TRBJ2-3; maybe TRBD2 (5 bases). V was cut by 6 bases and J by 0 bases, with 13 bases left in between. The CDR3 has 15 residues. The germline gives CDR1 MNHNS, CDR2 SASEGT.

About this clone: Other DNA sequences of this sample code for an identical CDR3. This chain links TRBV5-4 with TRBJ2-7; D gene uncertain. Germline V gene lookup returns CDR1 SGHNT and CDR2 YYREEE (reference sequence). The CDR3 runs to 14 residues. V shed 0 bases and J shed 2 bases, with 9 bases lying between them. Written as DNA, the CDR3 is TGTGCCAGCAGCTTGGGGGATTCGACCTACGAGCAGTACTTC. The encoded protein is CASSLGDSTYEQYF.

The rearrangement uses TRBV4-3 and TRBJ2-1; weak D call: TRBD2 (7 bases). This CDR3 has 15 residues. Between the trimmed V and J ends, which lost 0 bases and 5 bases, there was a span of 11 bases. The V gene's germline CDR1 is LGHNA and CDR2 YSLEER. The CDR3, as DNA: TGCGCCAGCAGCCAAGATTGGGGGGGGCACAATGAGCAGTTCTTC. Encoded protein: CASSQDWGGHNEQFF.

This clone was counted a single time. This sequence joins TRBV11-3 and TRBJ2-7; D possibly uses TRBD1 or TRBD2 (5 bases each). V gave up 5 bases and J gave up 4 bases, with 12 bases separating them. CDR3 length: 13 amino acids. The germline CDR1 and CDR2 sequences are SGHNT and YENEEA. The CDR3 here is CASSLGDGYEQYF. Written as DNA, the CDR3 is TGTGCCAGCAGCCTTGGGGACGGTTACGAGCAGTACTTC.

The V call is TRBV6-4, the J call TRBJ2-3, with TRBD2 as a possible D gene (6 bases). The germline CDR1 and CDR2 sequences are MRHNA and SNTAGT. V was pared by 0 bases and J by 4 bases, with 14 bases between. This CDR3 spans 16 amino acids. The CDR3 reads CASSDSGGIVPDTQYF. CDR3 nucleotide sequence: TGTGCCAGCAGTGACTCGGGGGGAATAGTCCCAGATACGCAGTATTTT.

The rearrangement joins TRBV5-4 to TRBJ2-1; 9 bases map to TRBD1. Per germline, CDR1 SGHNT and CDR2 YYREEE (reference sequence). This CDR3 contains 14 residues. V shed 3 bases and J 6 bases; nucleotides not matched to a gene: 4. CDR3 bases: TGTGCCAGCAGCTCGACAGGGGGGTCCAATGAGCAGTTCTTC. Its protein product is CASSSTGGSNEQFF. Filled out from reference TRBV5-4 and TRBJ2-1, the complete variable domain reads ETGVTQSPTHLIKTRGQQVTLRCSSQSGHNTVSWYQQALGQGPQFIFQYYREEENGRGNFPPRFSGLQFPNYSSELNVNALELDDSALYLCASSSTGGSNEQFFGPGTRLTVL.

This chain links TRBV5-1 with TRBJ1-2; 9 nucleotides match TRBD1. The germline CDR1 and CDR2 sequences are SGHRS and YFSETQ. Trimming at V came to 4 bases and at J to 4 bases, leaving 2 bases not matched to a gene. The CDR3 runs 13 residues. The DNA of the CDR3 is TGCGCCAGCAGCGCGGGACAGGGCTATGGCTACACCTTC. Amino acid sequence: CASSAGQGYGYTF. The variable domain in full, with the rest retrieved from reference TRBV5-1 and TRBJ1-2, is KAGVTQTPRYLIKTRGQQVTLSCSPISGHRSVSWYQQTPGQGLQFLFEYFSETQRNKGNFPGRFSGRQFSNSRSEMNVSTLELGDSALYLCASSAGQGYGYTFGSGTRLTVV.